This T cell receptor (beta chain) appears in the sequencing data of a study of monozygotic twins with inflammatory bowel disease. cDNA synthesis was performed in eight separate reactions for each sample. UMIs containing a 6-nucleotide sample barcode were added via template switching. TCRdb reprocessed the 5' RACE reads; each CDR3 protein has one entry and no DNA is given. This table holds around 200,000 distinct CDR3 sequences. Germline V lookup: CDR1 SGHTA, CDR2 FQGNSA. The CDR3 is 16 residues long. As for this clonotype: The antigen is unknown.

Overall study results and limits: Relative clonotype sharing with others was diminished in IBD patients versus healthy twins, particularly with disease activity. Support was lacking for any single strong IBD-associated signal or clonotype.

The chain carries TRBV7-2 and TRBJ1-4. The clonotype was recovered from a human donor with ulcerative colitis or Crohn's disease, or a healthy co-twin of an affected twin (not recorded which). Sequences were obtained from blood. CDR3 in amino acids: CASSLVFVATNEKLLF. The full variable domain, in which reference TRBV7-2 and TRBJ1-4 provide the parts outside the CDR3, is GAGVSQSPSNKVTEKGKDVELRCDPISGHTALYWYRQSLGQGLEFLIYFQGNSAPDKSGLPSDRFSAERTGGSVSTLTIQRTQQEDSAVYLCASSLVFVATNEKLLFGSGTQLSVL.